This record covers a single T cell receptor (beta chain). The antigen remains undetermined. This specimen comes from a study of T cell repertoires in cytomegalovirus infection. TCRdb re-analysed the reads in MiXCR, keeping a single row per CDR3 protein. The repertoire consists of over 100,000 distinct CDR3 sequences, with about 9.5% occurring once and the leading ten covering 31%. Study results and caveats: What dominated the ex vivo response were HLA-C-restricted CMV-specific TCR beta clonotypes. Totalled public TCR beta family frequency picked out people who carried CMV plus the relevant HLA.

V was trimmed by 3 bases and J by 6 bases, leaving 10 bases between them. Germline V gives CDR1 DFQATT, CDR2 SNEGSKA (reference sequence). The CDR3 covers 12 residues. The sample was PBMCs, sequenced either directly or after in vitro stimulation (not recorded which). The J gene is TRBJ2-3, the V gene TRBV20-1; a weak D match, TRBD2 (6 bases). This TCR came from a human donor in good health (CMV status not recorded). Some clones in this sample may be carry-over from other donors' samples. The CDR3 region has the DNA TGCAGTGCTAGCACCCGGGGGGATACGCAGTATTTT. Its translation is CSASTRGDTQYF.